The clone carrying this T cell receptor (beta chain) has a count of ten or more. The data originate from a study of neurological immune-mediated disorders. Germline values: CDR1 LGHDT, CDR2 YNNKEL (reference sequence). V was shortened by 2 bases and J by 10 bases, with 6 bases between the two germline ends. The CDR3 sequence is 12 residues long. TCRdb redid the calling of the 5' RACE reads with MiXCR, one entry per CDR3 protein. This sample has over 55,000 distinct CDR3 sequences, with under 3% found just once. The chain links TRBV3-1 to TRBJ1-6, with D uncertain. The specimen sequenced was PBMCs. The sequence was obtained from a man in his fifties with multiple sclerosis. As DNA, the CDR3 is TGTGCCAGCAGCCAAACACCGTCACCCCTCCACTTT. This encodes CASSQTPSPLHF.